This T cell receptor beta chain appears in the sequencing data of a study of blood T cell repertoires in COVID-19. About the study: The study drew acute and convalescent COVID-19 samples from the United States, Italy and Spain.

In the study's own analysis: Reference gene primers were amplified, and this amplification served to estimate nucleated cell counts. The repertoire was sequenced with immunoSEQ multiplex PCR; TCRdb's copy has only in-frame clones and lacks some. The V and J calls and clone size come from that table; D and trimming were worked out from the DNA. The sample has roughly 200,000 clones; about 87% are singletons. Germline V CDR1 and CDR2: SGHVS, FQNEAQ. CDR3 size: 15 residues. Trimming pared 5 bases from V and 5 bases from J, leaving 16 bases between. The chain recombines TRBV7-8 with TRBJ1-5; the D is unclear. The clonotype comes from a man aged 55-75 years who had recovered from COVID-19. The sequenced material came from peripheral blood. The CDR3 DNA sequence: TGTGCCAGCAGCCTGCTTCCTGCTACTGATCAGCCCCAGCATTTT. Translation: CASSLLPATDQPQHF. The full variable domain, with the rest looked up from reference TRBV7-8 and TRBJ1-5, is GAGVSQSPRYKVAKRGQDVALRCDPISGHVSLFWYQQALGQGPEFLTYFQNEAQLDKSGLPSDRFFAERPEGSVSTLKIQRTQQEDSAVYLCASSLLPATDQPQHFGDGTRLSIL.